The 27 T cell receptor delta chains in this list originate from one sample, sequenced in a study of gamma-delta T cells after stem cell transplantation (dated by TCRdb to about 2016). Libraries were built with RT-PCR. The sequencing machine was an Illumina MiSeq. TCRdb called clones anew from the public reads via CATT; matching DNA rows were later pooled. This sample has a few thousand delta-chain clones in its table, and about 7.6% of those were observed once. Roughly a tenth of the sample is taken by the ten largest. The specimen was gamma-delta T cells. The receptors were sampled from a human donor. It is not recorded whose cells these are; they may come from a transplant donor.

In regard to this clone: This sequence may be a read error, since a much larger clone differs from it by one base. The identical CDR3 is also encoded by other nucleotide sequences in the sample. This chain connects TRDV2 to TRDJ3; 8 positions agree with TRDD3. CDR3 length equals 20 residues. Germline-derived CDR1 and CDR2 are GEAIGNYY and EKD. The V segment lost 0 bases and the J segment 0 bases; nucleotides outside the gene matches: 9. This CDR3 reads CACDTVLGDSSSWDTRQMFF. The DNA for the CDR3 is TGTGCCTGTGACACCGTATTGGGGGATTCAAGCTCCTGGGACACCCGACAGATGTTTTTC.

As to this clone: A much larger clone differs from this one at a single base, so this may be a read error. This chain connects TRDV2 to TRDJ1; 10 bases align to TRDD3. The V gene's germline CDR1 is GEAIGNYY and CDR2 EKD. CDR3 length equals 21 residues. V lost 1 base, J lost 1 base, and 20 bases stayed unmatched. The CDR3 DNA sequence: TGTGCCTGTGACACTCTCCGAGCGAGGCTGGGGGATAGGTCGTGCACCGATAAACTCATCTTT. It yields the protein CACDTLRARLGDRSCTDKLIF.

This clone counts as medium-sized. V gene TRDV2 combines with J gene TRDJ3; 10 bases are a match to TRDD3. CDR3 length: 19 amino acids. The germline gives CDR1 GEAIGNYY, CDR2 EKD. The V and J ends lost 2 bases and 1 base, in that order; junction bases with no gene match: 7. This CDR3 reads CACDMWGIQDSWDTRQMFF. The CDR3 region has the DNA TGTGCCTGTGACATGTGGGGGATACAAGATTCCTGGGACACCCGACAGATGTTTTTC.

This clone was found a few times. This may arise from a read error, as a much more abundant clone is one base away. This rearrangement joins TRDV2 to TRDJ1, with D hard to call. The CDR3 sequence is 18 residues long. The germline V gene encodes CDR1 GEAIGNYY and CDR2 EKD. V was pared by 1 base and J by 0 bases, with 20 bases between. The CDR3 sequence is CACDTLGASVLYTDKLIF. In DNA form, the CDR3 reads TGTGCCTGTGACACGCTCGGGGCTTCAGTCCTCTACACCGATAAACTCATCTTT.

The chain combines TRDV2 with TRDJ1; D unresolved. Germline CDR1 GEAIGNYY, CDR2 EKD. Trimming shortened V by 4 bases and J by 0 bases, and 8 bases separated the two germline ends. CDR3 size: 13 residues. The CDR3 sequence: CACELLNTDKLIF. In DNA, the CDR3 is TGTGCCTGTGAACTACTGAACACCGATAAACTCATCTTT.

Points on this clone: A much larger clone is a single base away; this may be a read error. The genes are TRDV2 and TRDJ1; TRDD3 aligns across 9 bases. Looked up from germline, CDR1 is GEAIGNYY and CDR2 is EKD. V gave up 1 base and J gave up 1 base; unmatched junction bases: 18. This CDR3 has 20 residues. The chain's CDR3 is CACDTVQAGGSKGCTDKLIF. The CDR3 DNA follows: TGTGCCTGTGACACGGTGCAAGCTGGGGGATCAAAGGGGTGCACCGATAAACTCATCTTT.

This clone ranks as large (0.1 to 1%). The same CDR3 can be traced to other DNA sequences in this sample. The chain couples TRDV2 to TRDJ1; 10 bases match TRDD3. The CDR3 sequence is 16 residues long. The junction had 8 bases not matched to a gene; V was cut back by 3 bases and J by 2 bases. From germline, CDR1 is GEAIGNYY and CDR2 EKD. The CDR3 here is CACDAIWGISTDKLIF. The CDR3, as DNA: TGTGCCTGTGACGCAATCTGGGGGATATCGACCGATAAACTCATCTTT.

In the case of this clone: A far larger clone differs by one base, so this is likely a read error. CDR3 bases: TGTGCCTGTGACACAATCTCGCATACTGTGGGCCTGTACACCGATAAACTCATCTTT. This sequence encodes CACDTISHTVGLYTDKLIF. The rearrangement uses TRDV2 and TRDJ1, with D unresolved. The V end lost 1 base, the J end lost 0 bases, and 23 bases lay between the germline ends. This CDR3 has 19 residues. The V gene's germline CDR1 is GEAIGNYY and CDR2 EKD.

This clone is deemed medium-sized. Just one base apart from a much larger clone, this may be a read error. V usage is TRDV2 and J usage is TRDJ3; D might be TRDD3 (6 bases). The CDR3 is made up of 20 amino acids. CDR1 is GEAIGNYY, CDR2 EKD, per germline. CDR3 amino acids: CACDTVAPGGTSCDTRQMFF. CDR3 in DNA: TGTGCCTGTGACACCGTCGCTCCCGGGGGAACCTCCTGTGACACCCGACAGATGTTTTTC.

About this clone: The likely explanation is a read error, given a far larger clone one base away. The genes are TRDV2 and TRDJ1, with 8 nucleotides matching TRDD3. Losses at the gene ends were 3 bases for V and 1 base for J; bases not matched to a gene: 24. This CDR3 comprises 21 residues. Looked up from germline, CDR1 is GEAIGNYY and CDR2 is EKD. The CDR3 spells CACDLVRSTGGPALSTDKLIF. CDR3 nucleotides: TGTGCCTGTGACCTCGTCAGGTCCACTGGGGGGCCGGCCCTAAGCACCGATAAACTCATCTTT.

This clone counts as large. Other DNA sequences in the sample encode the same CDR3. J is TRDJ2 and V is TRDV2; tentatively, D is TRDD3 (5 bases). Germline V lookup: CDR1 GEAIGNYY, CDR2 EKD. The CDR3 is 16 residues long. V gave up 0 bases and J gave up 0 bases, with 10 bases separating them. DNA for the CDR3: TGTGCCTGTGACACCGTAGGGGGCCCTTTGACAGCACAACTCTTCTTT. It yields the protein CACDTVGGPLTAQLFF.

For this clone: A single base is all that separates this from a far larger clone, so a read error is likely. This chain joins TRDV2 and TRDJ1; the match to TRDD3 covers 11 bases. This CDR3 is 21 amino acids long. CDR1 and CDR2 from the germline V gene are GEAIGNYY and EKD. V dropped 0 bases and J dropped 0; count of bases not matched to a gene: 17. DNA of the CDR3: TGTGCCTGTGACACCCTACCGTCAGTCGATGGGGGATACGACTACACCGATAAACTCATCTTT. Amino acid sequence: CACDTLPSVDGGYDYTDKLIF.

Comment on this clone: Being one base from a much bigger clone, this may be a read error. The chain uses TRDV2 and TRDJ1; 8 bases line up with TRDD3. The length of the CDR3 is 20 residues. The V and J ends lost 3 bases and 3 bases, in that order; junction bases with no gene match: 23. Germline loops: CDR1 GEAIGNYY, CDR2 EKD. CDR3 sequence (DNA): TGTGCCTGTGACGCAACCCTGCCCGTAGTGGGGGATTATTCGGCCGATAAACTCATCTTT. Its protein product is CACDATLPVVGDYSADKLIF.

This clone appeared a few times. The chain employs TRDV2 and TRDJ1; D perhaps matches TRDD3 (6 bases). V gave up 0 bases and J gave up 2 bases, with 9 bases separating them. Germline-derived CDR1 and CDR2 are GEAIGNYY and EKD. This CDR3 is 14 amino acids long. In DNA, the CDR3 is TGTGCCTGTGACACCTGGGGATCGACCGATAAACTCATCTTT. Translated: CACDTWGSTDKLIF.

This clone was counted a single time. A far larger clone is one base from this, pointing to a likely read error. This sequence joins TRDV2 and TRDJ1; 11 positions agree with TRDD3. Per the germline V gene, CDR1 is GEAIGNYY and CDR2 is EKD. The CDR3 runs to 21 residues. The CDR3 coding sequence is TGTGCCTGTGACACCGTGAGTGGGGGATACGCGCGTAGGGTGTACACCGCTAAACTCATCTTT. Translating it yields CACDTVSGGYARRVYTAKLIF.

This clone rates as large. Other DNA sequences of this sample code for an identical CDR3. The V and J genes are TRDV2 and TRDJ1; tentatively, D is TRDD2 or TRDD3 (5 bases each). V gave up 0 bases and J gave up 1 base, with 32 bases separating them. CDR1 is GEAIGNYY and CDR2 is EKD in the germline V gene. This CDR3 has 22 residues. The CDR3 region has the DNA TGTGCCTGTGACACCCTTCTTCGGGGACCGCCTTCTCAAGACGTGGGCACCGATAAACTCATCTTT. Translated: CACDTLLRGPPSQDVGTDKLIF.

This clone has only a few counts. A much larger clone differs by one base, so this may be a read error. The sample carries other DNA sequences with the same CDR3. This chain uses TRDV2 with TRDJ1; 10 bases match TRDD3. Germline assignment: CDR1 GEAIGNYY and CDR2 EKD. This CDR3 is 18 amino acids long. CDR3 amino acids: CACDTLETGGSEGNKLIF. The CDR3 DNA is TGTGCCTGCGACACCTTGGAGACTGGGGGATCAGAAGGTAATAAACTCATCTTT.

Judged by abundance, this clone is large. Other DNA variants within this sample encode the same CDR3. The rearrangement joins TRDV2 to TRDJ1; 10 nucleotides match TRDD3. Germline V gene lookup returns CDR1 GEAIGNYY and CDR2 EKD. This CDR3 comprises 19 residues. The junction had 15 bases not matched to a gene; V was cut back by 0 bases and J by 3 bases. The CDR3 coding sequence is TGTGCCTGTGACACCCTAAACTGGGGGATCTCACCCACTCCCGATAAACTCATCTTT. Protein: CACDTLNWGISPTPDKLIF.

In this sample, this clone turned up a few times. The translation of this DNA and the TCRdb protein of a much larger clone differ at residue 8, probably owing to a read error; the protein shown here is translated from the DNA. CDR3 sequence (DNA): TGTGCCTGTGATCCTCTGGGGGCTATACCCTCCTGGGACACCCGACAGATGTTTTTC. Its translation is CACDPLGAIPSWDTRQMFF. The chain has TRDV2 and TRDJ3, with TRDD3 matching 7 bases. After removal of 4 bases from V and 0 bases from J, the junction contained 11 bases not matched to a gene. The CDR3 totals 19 residues. The germline V gene encodes CDR1 GEAIGNYY and CDR2 EKD.

The sample holds a few counts of this clone. Given a far larger clone just one base away, this is likely a sequencing read error. The chain uses TRDV2 and TRDJ3; 12 bases fit TRDD3. Germline CDR1 is GEAIGNYY and CDR2 is EKD. The CDR3 contains 20 residues. The CDR3 spells CACDTVLGDTVSCDTRQMFF. The CDR3 nucleotides read TGTGCCTGTGACACCGTACTGGGGGATACAGTCTCCTGTGACACCCGACAGATGTTTTTC.

The V gene is TRDV2, the J gene TRDJ1; possible D gene TRDD3, 6 bases. Per germline, CDR1 GEAIGNYY and CDR2 EKD. V was trimmed by 0 bases and J by 5 bases, leaving 33 bases between them. This CDR3 has 21 residues. The CDR3 protein is CACDTVSTPTNWGALRDKLIF. CDR3 bases: TGTGCCTGTGACACCGTGTCGACTCCGACGAATTGGGGGGCACTCAGGGATAAACTCATCTTT.

Within the sample, this clone is large (0.1 to 1%). This specimen includes other DNA sequences encoding the same CDR3. This rearrangement joins TRDV2 to TRDJ1, with 9 bases lining up with TRDD3. The CDR3 length is 16 residues. The junction had 8 bases not matched to a gene; V was cut back by 3 bases and J by 1 base. CDR1 and CDR2 (germline): GEAIGNYY, EKD. The CDR3 bases are TGTGCCTGTGACTTCCTACTGGGGGACCCCACCGATAAACTCATCTTT. Translated, it gives CACDFLLGDPTDKLIF.

Turning to this clone: The protein recorded in TCRdb matches a much larger clone and deviates from this DNA's translation at residue 9, suggesting a read error; the protein here is obtained by translating the DNA. The chain recombines TRDV2 with TRDJ1; a weak D match, TRDD3 (5 bases). CDR3 length equals 19 residues. The germline V gene has CDR1 GEAIGNYY and CDR2 EKD. V lost 0 bases to trimming and J lost 3 bases, with 25 bases between them. The CDR3 sequence is CACDTLNWRISPTPDKLIF. As DNA, the CDR3 is TGTGCCTGTGACACCCTAAACTGGAGGATCTCACCCACTCCCGATAAACTCATCTTT.

By its share, this clone is large. The V gene is TRDV2, the J gene TRDJ1; 12 positions agree with TRDD3. This CDR3 is 19 amino acids long. The germline V gene encodes CDR1 GEAIGNYY and CDR2 EKD. Unmatched junction bases numbered 10, after V lost 0 bases and J lost 0 bases. CDR3 amino acids: CACDTVLGDTRLNTDKLIF. The CDR3 DNA sequence: TGTGCCTGTGACACCGTGCTGGGGGATACGCGACTGAACACCGATAAACTCATCTTT.

With regard to this clone: A single base separates this from a much larger clone, so it may be a read error. Other DNA sequences of this sample code for an identical CDR3. The V and J genes are TRDV2 and TRDJ1; 13 bases agree with TRDD3. V shed 1 base and J 1 base; nucleotides not matched to a gene: 23. The CDR3 extends over 23 amino acids. Germline V gene sequence: CDR1 GEAIGNYY, CDR2 EKD. CDR3 bases: TGTGCCTGTGACACACTGGGGGATACGACAAGGGAGTTTGGGATACGAACCACCGATAAACTCATCTTT. Its translation is CACDTLGDTTREFGIRTTDKLIF.

This clone has a handful of counts. The chain has TRDV2 and TRDJ3, with TRDD3 matching 13 bases. The CDR3 is made up of 23 amino acids. Germline CDR1 and CDR2: GEAIGNYY and EKD. V shed 1 base and J 0 bases; nucleotides not matched to a gene: 14. The CDR3 bases are TGTGCCTGTGACACGGGGCCTGTACTGGGGGATACGGGGAGCTCCTGGGACACCCGACAGATGTTTTTC. Translation: CACDTGPVLGDTGSSWDTRQMFF.

This clone was found a few times. A read error is possible here, since a much larger clone lies one base away. Other DNA variants within this sample encode the same CDR3. This chain links TRDV2 with TRDJ1; 7 bases align to TRDD3. V lost 2 bases to trimming and J lost 3 bases; unmatched junction nucleotides: 8. The length of the CDR3 is 15 residues. Germline CDR1 is GEAIGNYY and CDR2 is EKD. In DNA form, the CDR3 reads TGTGCCTGTGACATATGGGGGAAGTCCCCCGATAAACTCATCTTT. Translating it yields CACDIWGKSPDKLIF.